This T cell receptor beta chain derives from a study of blood T cell repertoires in COVID-19 (dated by TCRdb to between 2020 and 2021). Looking at the study overall: Samples from collaborators originated in the United States, Italy and Spain and spanned both the acute and convalescent phases of COVID-19. The material from the prospective study consisted of cDNA or gDNA derived from T cells, B-cell-depleted T cells, or PBMCs. Subjects who had been exposed to COVID-19, were actively infected with it, or had recovered from it provided the deeply sampled blood TCRbeta repertoires that made up the dataset. A freely available public database, intended as a resource for researchers studying the immune response to SARS-CoV-2, is where the repertoires were released. The samples were drawn from two sources: the first 160 participants of the ongoing ImmuneRACE study, and fewer than 1,500 subjects contributed by 6 global collaborators. Nearly every sample came with metadata listing a de-identified subject ID, COVID-19 status, age in years and sex. Where HLA class I and class II types were available, the types were taken from metadata supplied by the sample provider, not from assay-based typing. The paper's findings and limits, for the study overall: Clinical and demographic metadata were provided uncurated, with the amount varying by source and participant.

In the prospective study, participants were about 18 to 100 years old, resided in about two dozen geographic areas of the United States, and were enrolled through a virtual design. To assign participants to cohorts, the prospective study relied on clinical history that participants themselves reported in a screening survey and a study questionnaire. Each participant in the prospective study had whole blood, serum and a nasopharyngeal or oropharyngeal swab collected by mobile phlebotomists. Participants in the prospective study had the option to provide additional blood draws and questionnaires over a 2-month period. Prospective study blood samples were shipped either frozen or at room temperature before DNA extraction. TCRbeta CDR3 regions were amplified from genomic DNA by means of the immunoSEQ Assay, a bias-controlled multiplex PCR. The published analysis was carried out like this. Within the assay, amplification of reference gene primers was used to estimate how many nucleated cells each sample contained. To quantify the absolute abundance of each unique TCRbeta CDR3 rearrangement, sequence reads were collapsed and filtered. For each sample, productive Simpson clonality was calculated as the square root of Simpson's diversity index over productive rearrangements. The source is immuneACCESS, and TCRdb retained only in-frame sequences with V and J called. Part of the clones is not carried over; for the studies checked, unresolved V genes explain less than half of this, and the remainder is unexplained. V and J calls and clone size are as listed in that table; D and trimming were resolved from the DNA. The sample has about 250,000 clones on record, around 90% of them singletons. The ten largest clones add up to around 6% of the sample.

From cysteine to phenylalanine, the CDR3 is 14 amino acids long. Only the CDR3 portion is preserved as DNA: 42 bases, with reading frame beginning at the first base. CDR1 and CDR2, looked up from the germline V gene, are KGHSH and LQKENI. The V and J ends are trimmed by 3 bases and 4 bases, leaving 13 bases between them. In the case of this clone: No antigen is known for it. No much larger clone exists at a distance of one base, and base qualities are not known.

The rearranged segments are TRBV18 and TRBJ2-7; TRBD2 is possibly the D segment (5 matching bases). Material for sequencing was PBMCs or T cells enriched from blood (not recorded which). This TCR came from a woman in her 30s with acute COVID-19. The CDR3 loop reads CASSPDSPLYEQYF. The sequence in DNA is TGTGCCAGCTCACCGGACTCCCCCTTGTACGAGCAGTACTTC.